A single sample is the source of the 23 T cell receptor beta chains below, sequenced in a study of post-analysis software for immune sequencing data. Study-level findings and limits: Among 5 or 6 TRBV segments more frequent in patients than controls were TRBV5-6, TRBV5-1 and TRBV20-1.

Carried by the TCR beta cDNA libraries were unique molecular identifiers. Using its own MiXCR run on the PCR reads, TCRdb lists one record per CDR3 protein. The data contain approximately 460,000 distinct CDR3 sequences, less than 45% of them singletons. The antigens for these receptors are not known. The sequenced sample consisted of blood. These receptors originate from a girl aged 10 to 17 with multiple sclerosis.

This clonotype was counted between two and nine times. V gene TRBV7-9 combines with J gene TRBJ2-7; 8 bases map to TRBD2. The CDR3 sequence is 17 residues long. Germline-derived CDR1 and CDR2 are SEHNR and FQNEAQ (reference sequence). V gave up 5 bases and J gave up 3 bases; unmatched junction bases: 15. DNA for the CDR3: TGTGCCAGCAGCCACCTAGCTTCCGGGAGGGCAAACTACGAGCAGTACTTC. It specifies CASSHLASGRANYEQYF.

This clonotype has more than one count but fewer than ten. The CDR3 coding sequence is TGTGCCAGCAGCCACGTCGCAACTAGCGGCACAGATACGCAGTATTTT. Protein product: CASSHVATSGTDTQYF. The rearrangement uses TRBV4-2 and TRBJ2-3; 7 nucleotides agree with TRBD2. CDR1 is LGHNA, CDR2 YNFKEQ, per germline. The CDR3 is 16 amino acids. The V and J ends lost 3 bases and 1 base, in that order; junction bases with no gene match: 7.

The rearrangement uses TRBV18 and TRBJ2-3, with TRBD2 matching 11 bases. The CDR3 loop spans 18 amino acids. CDR1 is KGHSH, CDR2 LQKENI, per germline. The J segment lost 0 bases and the V segment lost 3 bases, leaving 8 bases of the junction unmatched. CDR3 sequence: CASSPRLAGPASTDTQYF. CDR3 nucleotide sequence: TGTGCCAGCTCACCTAGACTAGCGGGGCCAGCTAGCACAGATACGCAGTATTTT.

The chain is built from TRBV10-1 and TRBJ2-1; D is unclear. V lost 7 bases and J lost 8, with 18 bases in between. Germline values: CDR1 WNHNN, CDR2 SYGVQD (reference sequence). The CDR3 consists of 14 residues. The CDR3 DNA reads as TGCGCCAGCAATGTTTCGGGCCTTTGGGATGAGCAGTTCTTC. Translated: CASNVSGLWDEQFF.

This clonotype was picked up a small number of times. This chain connects TRBV7-3 to TRBJ2-3; no clear D. Between the trimmed V and J ends, which lost 4 bases and 4 bases, there was a span of 12 bases. Germline assignment: CDR1 SGHTA and CDR2 FQGTGA. This CDR3 region has 14 residues. CDR3 region: CASSSTDSADTQYF. CDR3 DNA: TGTGCCAGCAGCTCGACTGATTCCGCAGATACGCAGTATTTT.

V and J are TRBV10-3 and TRBJ1-2; possible D gene TRBD1, 5 bases. Per the germline V gene, CDR1 is ENHRY and CDR2 is SYGVKD. The CDR3 is 14 amino acids. V was shortened by 3 bases and J by 3 bases, with 11 bases between the two germline ends. CDR3 DNA sequence: TGTGCCATCAGTGAAAGGGGCCTGGACTATGGCTACACCTTC. Translated, it gives CAISERGLDYGYTF.

The rearrangement links TRBV3-1 to TRBJ2-1; 7 nucleotides line up with TRBD1. Germline V gives CDR1 LGHDT, CDR2 YNNKEL (reference sequence). After removal of 3 bases from V and 5 bases from J, the junction contained 7 bases not matched to a gene. This CDR3 contains 15 residues. The CDR3 DNA sequence: TGTGCCAGCAGCCATTTCGACAGGGACGACAATGAGCAGTTCTTC. It codes for CASSHFDRDDNEQFF.

This chain connects TRBV5-1 to TRBJ2-1; D perhaps matches TRBD1 (6 bases). The CDR3 is 15 residues long. Trimming took off 2 bases at V and 7 bases at J, with 16 bases between the two ends. Germline V lookup: CDR1 SGHRS, CDR2 YFSETQ. CDR3: CASSLEQGTINEQFF. DNA for the CDR3: TGCGCCAGCAGCTTAGAACAGGGTACTATAAATGAGCAGTTCTTC.

The genes are TRBV27 and TRBJ2-2, with TRBD1 matching over 7 bases. The CDR3 is made up of 12 amino acids. Trimming cost V 8 bases and J 6 bases; bases outside gene matches: 3. CDR1 is MNHEY and CDR2 is SMNVEV in the germline V gene (reference sequence). CDR3 DNA sequence: TGTGCCAGCCAAACAGGGGCCGGGGAGCTGTTTTTT. The encoded protein is CASQTGAGELFF.

This clonotype has a handful of counts. V usage is TRBV3-1 and J usage is TRBJ2-3; D call uncertain. V was shortened by 0 bases and J by 9 bases, with 10 bases between the two germline ends. The CDR3 is 13 residues long. Per the germline V gene, CDR1 is LGHDT and CDR2 is YNNKEL (reference sequence). The CDR3 nucleotides read TGTGCCAGCAGCCAAGAAGTGATGGTAACGCAGTATTTT. It encodes CASSQEVMVTQYF.

The V call is TRBV12-3 or TRBV12-4, the J call TRBJ1-5, with D unclear. Between the trimmed V and J ends, which lost 5 bases and 4 bases, there was a span of 12 bases. The CDR3 consists of 14 residues. CDR3 loop: CASSTRRINQPQHF. DNA of the CDR3: TGTGCCAGCAGTACGCGACGGATTAATCAGCCCCAGCATTTT.

The chain recombines TRBV28 with TRBJ2-5, with 13 nucleotides matching TRBD2. The CDR3 extends over 15 amino acids. V lost 6 bases to trimming and J lost 4 bases; unmatched junction nucleotides: 5. Looked up from germline, CDR1 is MDHEN and CDR2 is SYDVKM. The CDR3 sequence: CASSPLAGGIETQYF. The CDR3 DNA follows: TGTGCCAGCAGCCCACTAGCGGGAGGGATAGAGACCCAGTACTTC.

The chain links TRBV5-1 to TRBJ2-5, with TRBD1 identical over 9 bases. The J call may be wrong; the DNA end is better matched by TRBJ2-7. This CDR3 is 16 amino acids long. Germline V gene sequence: CDR1 SGHRS, CDR2 YFSETQ. DNA of the CDR3: TGCGCCAGCAGCTTGGGGTCCGGGACAGGGACCTACGAGCAGTACTTC. It translates to CASSLGSGTGTYEQYF.

The chain uses TRBV5-8 and TRBJ2-1; 9 nucleotides line up with TRBD2. Near its end, the DNA agrees better with TRBJ2-7, so the J call may be wrong. Germline V gene sequence: CDR1 SGHTS, CDR2 YDEGEE. The CDR3 is 16 residues long. CDR3 protein: CASSFYSGSSYNEQYF. In DNA form, the CDR3 reads TGTGCCAGCAGCTTTTATAGCGGGAGCTCCTACAATGAGCAGTACTTC.

This clonotype was recorded many times. The chain joins TRBV12-3 or TRBV12-4 to TRBJ2-7; TRBD1 agrees at 7 bases. Trimming cost V 8 bases and J 2 bases; bases outside gene matches: 6. This CDR3 comprises 13 residues. In nucleotides, the CDR3 is TGTGCCAGCGGGGGTCAGGGGGCCTACGAGCAGTACTTC. Translating gives CASGGQGAYEQYF.

The J gene is TRBJ2-1, the V gene TRBV27; no clear D. Germline V CDR1 and CDR2: MNHEY, SMNVEV (reference sequence). V was clipped by 6 bases and J by 4 bases, with 7 bases between them. This CDR3 is 12 amino acids long. This chain's CDR3 is CASSGGYNEQFF. CDR3 nucleotide sequence: TGTGCCAGCAGCGGTGGGTACAATGAGCAGTTCTTC.

V gene TRBV6-5 combines with J gene TRBJ1-5; 10 nucleotides align to TRBD1. The CDR3 sequence is 18 residues long. V lost 2 bases to trimming and J lost 1 base; unmatched junction nucleotides: 8. From germline, CDR1 is MNHEY and CDR2 SVGAGI. In nucleotides, the CDR3 is TGTGCCAGCAGTTACGACGGACAGGGGGTCTTGAGCAATCAGCCCCAGCATTTT. It codes for CASSYDGQGVLSNQPQHF.

V gene TRBV20-1 combines with J gene TRBJ2-7; 7 bases map to TRBD2. CDR1 and CDR2 (germline): DFQATT, SNEGSKA (reference sequence). With 0 bases clipped from V and 0 bases from J, the junction kept 5 bases outside the gene matches. CDR3 length equals 15 residues. The CDR3 DNA reads as TGCAGTGCTAGAGAATTCCAGCGGGACTCCTACGAGCAGTACTTC. Translated, it gives CSAREFQRDSYEQYF.

The sample holds a few counts of this clonotype. The chain is built from TRBV10-3 and TRBJ2-7; possible D gene TRBD1, 6 bases. Trimming stripped 0 bases from V and 0 bases from J, with 9 bases between. This CDR3 has 15 amino acids. CDR1 is ENHRY, CDR2 SYGVKD, per germline. CDR3 protein: CAISESQGSSYEQYF. CDR3 bases: TGTGCCATCAGTGAGTCGCAGGGGAGCTCCTACGAGCAGTACTTC.

The chain joins TRBV28 to TRBJ2-3; 7 bases align to TRBD1. Per germline, CDR1 MDHEN and CDR2 SYDVKM. CDR3 length: 13 amino acids. The V and J ends lost 7 bases and 5 bases, in that order; junction bases with no gene match: 6. In DNA form, the CDR3 reads TGTGCCAGCAAAAAGGGGGCTTTAGATACGCAGTATTTT. This sequence encodes CASKKGALDTQYF.

The chain employs TRBV7-2 and TRBJ2-3, with TRBD2 matching over 12 bases. This CDR3 comprises 16 residues. Per the germline V gene, CDR1 is SGHTA and CDR2 is FQGNSA. The V gene end was trimmed by 5 bases and the J gene end by 3 bases; junction bases not matched to a gene: 6. The CDR3 sequence: CASSNGLAGSTDTQYF. The CDR3 nucleotides are TGTGCCAGCAGCAACGGACTAGCGGGAAGTACAGATACGCAGTATTTT. Together with reference TRBV7-2 and TRBJ2-3, the CDR3 gives the full variable domain: GAGVSQSPSNKVTEKGKDVELRCDPISGHTALYWYRQSLGQGLEFLIYFQGNSAPDKSGLPSDRFSAERTGGSVSTLTIQRTQQEDSAVYLCASSNGLAGSTDTQYFGPGTRLTVL.

This clonotype was recorded only once. The rearrangement joins TRBV7-2 to TRBJ2-4, with D maybe TRBD2 (5 bases). The CDR3 runs to 14 residues. The germline V gene encodes CDR1 SGHTA and CDR2 FQGNSA. V was shortened by 3 bases and J by 13 bases, with 19 bases between the two germline ends. In DNA form, the CDR3 reads TGTGCCAGCAGCTTCGGCGGGCCGGTTAGGGAGCAGTACTTC. This sequence encodes CASSFGGPVREQYF.

A word on this clonotype: A much larger clone is a single base away; this may be a read error. The chain has TRBV20-1 and TRBJ2-1, with 8 nucleotides matching TRBD2. CDR1 is DFQATT, CDR2 SNEGSKA, per germline (reference sequence). The CDR3 runs to 15 residues. V lost 3 bases to trimming and J lost 12 bases; unmatched junction nucleotides: 16. The CDR3, as DNA: TGCAGTGCTAGGTCTTCCATGGAGCGGGGGCATGGGCAGTTCTTC. As protein: CSARSSMERGHGQFF.